The following is a T cell receptor beta chain sequence with its context. The sample comes from a study of blood T cell repertoires in COVID-19. In the study overall: Some COVID-19 samples were acute and others convalescent; all came from the United States, Italy and Spain.

Study processing details: Reference gene primer amplification in the assay estimated nucleated cell counts. TCRdb's table, derived via immunoSEQ multiplex PCR, lists solely in-frame clones and lacks some. Clone size and V and J calls were adopted from that table, with D and trimming inferred from the DNA. The sample has approximately 100,000 clones, roughly 82% seen once. Trimming at V came to 6 bases and at J to 9 bases, leaving 7 bases not matched to a gene. CDR1 and CDR2 (germline): MNHEY, SVGAGI. The CDR3 is made up of 14 amino acids. Sequencing was performed on peripheral blood. The chain has TRBV6-5 and TRBJ2-1; 11 bases line up with TRBD2. The TCR comes from a man between 60 and 70 years old with acute or convalescent COVID-19. CDR3 residues: CASRLAGVAGEQFF. The CDR3, as DNA: TGTGCCAGCAGACTAGCGGGGGTGGCTGGTGAGCAGTTCTTC.